This is a list of T cell receptor beta chains from one sample in a study of control samples from healthy donors and cancer patients. Sequencing used immunoSEQ multiplex PCR; TCRdb keeps in-frame clones, though not all of them. The sample contains approximately 41,000 clones, about 94% of which appear only once. The sample taken for sequencing was blood. All receptors derive from a man aged 55-75 years in good health. Each CDR3 is given with its conserved first and last residue. The D gene is left open where the match is weak. Not all rows give a size; the values are once, few, many and, for expanded clones, a class.

>-|TRBJ1-5|TRBV6-5|-|11
CASRLNQPQHF
TGTGCCAGCAGGTTGAATCAGCCCCAGCATTTT
>-|TRBJ2-2|TRBV5-5|-|15
CASSLTAVGTGELFF
TGTGCCAGCAGCTTGACGGCGGTTGGGACCGGGGAGCTGTTTTTT
>TRBD2|TRBJ2-7|TRBV11-3|few|17
CASSPQLAGGIFGEQYF
TGTGCCAGCAGCCCGCAACTAGCGGGAGGTATATTTGGCGAGCAGTACTTC
>TRBD1|TRBJ2-7|TRBV12-5|-|13
CASGWDRGWEQYF
TGTGCTAGTGGTTGGGACAGGGGGTGGGAGCAGTACTTC
>TRBD1|TRBJ1-1|TRBV7-2|-|17
CASSLSGSTRGITEAFF
TGTGCCAGCAGCTTAAGCGGCTCCACCAGGGGGATCACTGAAGCTTTCTTT
>-|TRBJ2-7|TRBV24-1|-|16
CATSDPDREGTYEQYF
TGTGCCACCAGTGATCCAGACAGGGAGGGGACCTACGAGCAGTACTTC
>-|TRBJ2-4|TRBV5-4|-|14
CASSQPDSKNIQYF
TGTGCCAGCAGCCAACCTGACAGTAAGAACATTCAGTACTTC
>-|TRBJ2-3|TRBV18|-|12
CASSPSTDTQYF
TGTGCCAGCTCACCTAGCACAGATACGCAGTATTTT
>-|TRBJ1-1|TRBV7-2|-|14
CASSSARGATEAFF
TGTGCCAGCAGCTCAGCTCGAGGGGCCACTGAAGCTTTCTTT
>TRBD1|TRBJ2-1|TRBV11-2|-|15
CASSPPGQTYNEQFF
TGTGCCAGCAGCCCCCCGGGACAGACATACAATGAGCAGTTCTTC
>-|TRBJ1-6|TRBV9|-|17
CASSSRDWSSYNSPLHF
TGTGCCAGCAGCTCAAGGGACTGGAGCTCCTATAATTCACCCCTCCACTTT
>-|TRBJ1-2|TRBV24-1|-|14
CATSDPWTDYGYTF
TGTGCCACCAGTGACCCCTGGACGGACTATGGCTACACCTTC
>TRBD1|TRBJ1-2|TRBV11-3|-|14
CASSATGVSYGYTF
TGTGCCAGCAGCGCTACAGGGGTTAGTTATGGCTACACCTTC
>-|TRBJ2-1|TRBV15|-|12
CATSRVSNEQFF
TGTGCCACCAGCAGAGTTAGCAATGAGCAGTTCTTC
>TRBD1|TRBJ2-5|TRBV14|-|16
CASSPLGQVLGETQYF
TGTGCCAGCAGCCCCCTCGGACAGGTTTTGGGGGAGACCCAGTACTTC
>TRBD1|TRBJ2-2|TRBV11-3|-|15
CASSLDRGLAGELFF
TGTGCCAGCAGTCTCGACAGGGGTTTGGCCGGGGAGCTGTTTTTT
>TRBD2|TRBJ2-1|TRBV5-1|-|15
CATGMGPAGADEQFF
TGCGCCACCGGTATGGGCCCAGCGGGAGCCGATGAGCAGTTCTTC
>TRBD2|TRBJ2-7|TRBV7-9|-|15
CASSTPGLGGREQYF
TGTGCCAGCAGCACACCGGGACTGGGGGGGAGAGAGCAGTACTTC
>-|TRBJ2-7|TRBV18|-|15
CASSPNFAGYYEQYF
TGTGCCAGCTCACCAAACTTTGCAGGTTACTACGAGCAGTACTTC
>-|TRBJ1-2|TRBV6-5|-|12
CATREGTRGYTF
TGTGCCACCAGGGAGGGAACACGAGGCTACACCTTC
>-|TRBJ1-2|TRBV9|-|13
CASSVDEDDGYTF
TGTGCCAGCAGCGTAGACGAGGACGATGGCTACACCTTC
>TRBD2|TRBJ2-7|TRBV19|-|17
CASSIGFPSGRGYEQYF
TGTGCCAGTAGTATAGGATTCCCTAGCGGGAGGGGTTACGAGCAGTACTTC
>TRBD1|TRBJ2-7|TRBV9|-|15
CASSPQGQPSYEQYF
TGTGCCAGCAGCCCTCAGGGACAGCCCTCCTACGAGCAGTACTTC
>-|TRBJ2-1|TRBV6-1|-|17
CASSEWRAGRSYNEQFF
TGTGCCAGCAGTGAATGGCGCGCGGGAAGGTCCTACAATGAGCAGTTCTTC
>TRBD2|TRBJ2-4|TRBV19|-|16
CASSILGGSSKNIQYF
TGTGCCAGTAGTATACTTGGCGGGAGTAGCAAAAACATTCAGTACTTC
>-|TRBJ2-1|TRBV13|-|12
CASSLLYNEQFF
TGTGCCAGCAGCTTACTATACAATGAGCAGTTCTTC
>-|TRBJ1-1|TRBV29-1|-|11
CSVLVNSGPFF
TGCAGCGTCCTCGTAAACTCAGGGCCTTTCTTT
>-|TRBJ2-7|TRBV4-2|-|12
CASSLGDEEQYF
TGTGCCAGCAGCCTAGGAGATGAAGAGCAGTACTTC
>TRBD2|TRBJ2-1|TRBV5-6|few|15
CASSHSGRAYNEQFF
TGTGCCAGCAGCCATAGCGGGAGGGCTTACAATGAGCAGTTCTTC
>-|TRBJ1-5|TRBV19|few|14
CASSIDRYNQPQHF
TGTGCCAGTAGTATAGACAGATACAATCAGCCCCAGCATTTT
>-|TRBJ2-1|TRBV9|-|13
CASSPGTFNEQFF
TGTGCCAGCAGCCCAGGGACTTTTAATGAGCAGTTCTTC
>-|TRBJ2-6|TRBV7-2|-|21
CASSLATGPLASSSGANVLTF
TGTGCCAGCAGCTTAGCTACAGGGCCACTAGCGTCATCCTCTGGGGCCAACGTCCTGACTTTC
>TRBD1|TRBJ1-1|TRBV14|-|17
CASSQGPDRGSGTEAFF
TGTGCCAGCAGCCAAGGCCCGGACAGGGGAAGCGGCACTGAAGCTTTCTTT
>TRBD2|TRBJ2-2|TRBV27|-|16
CASSRSTSGPTGELFF
TGTGCCAGCAGTCGGTCGACTAGCGGACCCACCGGGGAGCTGTTTTTT
>-|TRBJ1-1|TRBV7-9|-|13
CASSLPANTEAFF
TGTGCCAGCAGCTTACCGGCTAACACTGAAGCTTTCTTT
>-|TRBJ2-3|TRBV18|-|15
CASSPLAASTDTQYF
TGTGCCAGCTCACCACTAGCGGCTAGCACAGATACGCAGTATTTT
>TRBD2|TRBJ2-7|TRBV13|-|18
CASSLRAIAGGPSYEQYF
TGTGCCAGCAGTTTACGGGCTATAGCGGGAGGGCCCTCCTACGAGCAGTACTTC
>-|TRBJ2-5|TRBV7-9|-|15
CASSPRPQRGETQYF
TGTGCCAGCAGCCCCCGGCCCCAGAGAGGAGAGACCCAGTACTTC
>TRBD2|TRBJ2-2|TRBV2|-|19
CASTDATSGRYGNTGELFF
TGTGCCAGCACGGACGCGACTAGCGGGAGGTATGGGAACACCGGGGAGCTGTTTTTT